This T cell receptor (delta chain) was found in a study of gamma-delta chains in newborns, infants, children. Looking at the study overall: Microbial exposure reportedly drives polyclonal innate γδ T cell expansion after birth.

This clone was counted only a few times. With only one base between it and a far larger clone, this is likely a read error. The trim removed 3 bases at V and 2 bases at J, leaving 29 bases unmatched. CDR1 is GEAIGNYY, CDR2 EKD, per germline. The CDR3 consists of 24 residues. TCRdb re-called the reads through CATT. The sample shows about 1,400 delta-chain clones, about 8.3% of them seen only once. The J gene is TRDJ1, the V gene TRDV2; 13 positions match TRDD3. Sequences were obtained from blood. The sequence was obtained from a child who was a newborn, infant or young child, either healthy, febrile or measles-vaccinated (not recorded which). The CDR3 region is CACDVLSGESTGGYGAGETDKLIF. The CDR3 DNA is TGTGCCTGTGACGTCCTCTCCGGAGAAAGTACTGGGGGATACGGAGCAGGTGAAACCGATAAACTCATCTTT.